A selection of T cell receptor beta chains follows, all from one sample in a study of T-cell reconstitution after alpha-beta-depleted transplantation in children. MiXCR, run by TCRdb on the PCR reads, gives a single entry per CDR3 protein. The sample holds 140,000 or so distinct CDR3 sequences, 8% to 10% seen once. This sample comprised PBMCs, mostly from graft donor cells, obtained 180 days after TCRalphabeta/CD19-depleted stem cell transplant. These receptors all come from a female patient under 10 years old who had a stem cell transplant for congenital amegakaryocytic thrombocytopenia, so the T cells may come from the graft donor. The CDR3 runs from the conserved cysteine through the conserved F or W. The D gene is left open where the match is weak. Some rows have no size entry. The others give once, few or many, or a class for an expanded clone.

j_call,d_call,v_call,clone_size,cdr3_nt,cdr3_aa
TRBJ2-2,NA,TRBV20-1,many,TGCAGTGCTAGAGATCCGGGGCCCGGGGAGCTGTTTTTT,CSARDPGPGELFF
TRBJ2-5,NA,TRBV3-1,NA,TGTGCCAGCAGCCACGTCCTCAAAGAGACCCAGTACTTC,CASSHVLKETQYF
TRBJ2-1,NA,TRBV11-1,many,TGTGCCAGCAGCTCCCTAGCGCCCAATGAGCAGTTCTTC,CASSSLAPNEQFF
TRBJ2-3,NA,TRBV20-1,many,TGCAGTGCTAGAACACCCTCAGCAGATACGCAGTATTTT,CSARTPSADTQYF
TRBJ2-1,NA,TRBV5-1,few,TGCGCCAGCGTCATGGGCCCCTGGGGCAATGAGCAGTTCTTC,CASVMGPWGNEQFF
TRBJ1-5,NA,TRBV20-1,NA,TGCAGTGCTAGAGGCCCACAGGTGAATCAGCCCCAGCATTTT,CSARGPQVNQPQHF
TRBJ2-2,TRBD2,TRBV12-3/TRBV12-4,few,TGTGCCAGCAGTCTGGGACTAGCATATACCGGGGAGCTGTTTTTT,CASSLGLAYTGELFF
TRBJ1-2,NA,TRBV4-1,few,TGCGCCAGCAGCCCGATCGGGGGGGCGCATGGCTACACCTTC,CASSPIGGAHGYTF
TRBJ2-5,TRBD1,TRBV3-1,NA,TGTGCCTCCTGCCATGCCCGGGACAGGGGGCGCCTGAGGCCAGAGACCCAGTACTTC,CASCHARDRGRLRPETQYF
TRBJ2-7,NA,TRBV28,many,TGTGCCAGCAGTTTGGGGAGAGAGTCGTACTTC,CASSLGRESYF
TRBJ2-2,TRBD1,TRBV12-3/TRBV12-4,NA,TGTGCCAGCAGTTTGTACAGGGGACGAGCCGGGGAGCTGTTTTTT,CASSLYRGRAGELFF
TRBJ2-1,TRBD2,TRBV9,many,TGTGCCAGCAGCGTAGGTGGACTAGCGGGATTTACCACCTCGGGTGAGCAGTTCTTC,CASSVGGLAGFTTSGEQFF
TRBJ2-7,TRBD1,TRBV2,NA,TGTGCCAGCAACCACCGGGACAGAGCCTACGAGCAGTACTTC,CASNHRDRAYEQYF
TRBJ2-7,NA,TRBV7-2,many,TGTGCCAGCAGCTTATTAGGAGGGGACCACTACGAGCAGTACTTC,CASSLLGGDHYEQYF
TRBJ1-3,NA,TRBV6-1,few,TGTGCCAGCAGTGGGGGCTTCTCTGGAAACACCATATATTTT,CASSGGFSGNTIYF
TRBJ2-7,NA,TRBV12-3/TRBV12-4,NA,TGTGCCAGCAGCCGGGAACCATATCCGCCTTACAAGCAGTACTTC,CASSREPYPPYKQYF
TRBJ2-7,NA,TRBV20-1,many,TGCAGTGCTAGTATGATCAGGGCGCTCGAGGAGCAGTACTTC,CSASMIRALEEQYF
TRBJ2-1,NA,TRBV12-3/TRBV12-4,few,TGTGCCAGCAGTTTATTTGGGGGGCCGGGGAATGAGCAGTTCTTC,CASSLFGGPGNEQFF
TRBJ1-5,NA,TRBV20-1,few,TGCAGTGCTAGTCCGATTGAGGGCTACCCAGGTGAGTCCCAGCATTTT,CSASPIEGYPGESQHF
TRBJ2-5,TRBD2,TRBV28,NA,TGTGCCAGCAGTTTAAGTTGGCCGGTTGGCGGGAGGGAAGAGACCCAGTACTTC,CASSLSWPVGGREETQYF
TRBJ1-5,NA,TRBV7-8,many,TGTGCCAGCAGCTTAGATAGGAGGAACAATCAGCCCCAGCATTTT,CASSLDRRNNQPQHF
TRBJ2-1,TRBD2,TRBV20-1,NA,TGCAGTGCTCCTCCTCGACTAGCGGGACCAAACTTC,CSAPPRLAGPNF
TRBJ1-6,TRBD1,TRBV20-1,many,TGCAGTGCTAGAGGAGGGCCACAGGGGACTTCACCCCTCCACTTT,CSARGGPQGTSPLHF
TRBJ2-1,NA,TRBV29-1,many,TGCAGCGTTGCCGGCAGGAGCTCCTACAATGAGCAGTTCTTC,CSVAGRSSYNEQFF
TRBJ2-2,NA,TRBV11-2,many,TGTGCCAGCAGCTTCCCGGAATCAGCGGTAACGAACACCGGGGAGCTGTTTTTT,CASSFPESAVTNTGELFF
TRBJ1-2,NA,TRBV19,NA,TGTGCCAGTAGTGTCTCTACCAGGCTCCGCTGGACCGGCTACACCTTC,CASSVSTRLRWTGYTF
TRBJ2-7,TRBD2,TRBV4-2,many,TGTGCCAGCAGCCAAGTCCTAGCGGTTACCTACGAGCAGTACTTC,CASSQVLAVTYEQYF
TRBJ2-7,TRBD2,TRBV20-1,many,TGCAGTGCTCGTGGACTAGCGGGAGTGTGGGAGCAGTACTTC,CSARGLAGVWEQYF
TRBJ2-5,NA,TRBV29-1,many,TGCAGCGTTGTCAGGGCTCAATTTCATTTCGCAGAGACCCAGTACTTC,CSVVRAQFHFAETQYF
TRBJ1-1,NA,TRBV28,many,TGTGCCAGCAGAACGAACGGACATTTTGGAGCTTTCTTT,CASRTNGHFGAFF
TRBJ1-4,NA,TRBV18,many,TGTGCCAGCTCACCACCCCAGGGACGTCTCACAGGACTGTTTTTT,CASSPPQGRLTGLFF
TRBJ2-7,NA,TRBV10-1,few,TGCGCCAGCAGTGGACAGGTATTTGGCGAGCAGTACTTC,CASSGQVFGEQYF
TRBJ1-2,TRBD1,TRBV10-3,NA,TGTGCCATCATTGAGACAGGGAGAAGGGGTGGCTACACCTTC,CAIIETGRRGGYTF
TRBJ1-2,NA,TRBV12-3/TRBV12-4,many,TGTGCCAGCAGTTTACGGTTATCGAACTATGGCTACACCTTC,CASSLRLSNYGYTF
TRBJ1-4,TRBD1,TRBV7-9,few,TGTGCCAGCAGCCAAACACAGGGGATTGATGAAAAACTGTTTTTT,CASSQTQGIDEKLFF
TRBJ2-7,TRBD2,TRBV20-1,many,TGCAGTGCTAGAGACGGACTAGCGTCCAGCGAGCAGTACTTC,CSARDGLASSEQYF
TRBJ2-3,TRBD1,TRBV7-2,few,TGTGCCAGCGGACAGGGGGGAACAGATACGCAGTATTTT,CASGQGGTDTQYF
TRBJ2-5,NA,TRBV11-2,many,TGTGCCAGCAGTTCCGTGCGAGGATCGGGAGAGACCCAGTACTTC,CASSSVRGSGETQYF
TRBJ2-3,NA,TRBV20-1,NA,TGCAGGACCACAGGGGAGGGAGACGGCACAGATACGCAGTATTTT,CRTTGEGDGTDTQYF
TRBJ1-1,TRBD1,TRBV29-1,once,TGCAGCGTAGCTTTTTCCCAGGGGGGCGCTGAAGCTTTCTTT,CSVAFSQGGAEAFF
TRBJ1-2,NA,TRBV7-2,many,TGTGCCAGCAGCTTCACACCAGGGTTACGGGTTAGTGGCTACACCTTC,CASSFTPGLRVSGYTF
TRBJ2-1,TRBD2,TRBV28,few,TGTGCCAGCAACCCCGGGGGGGCGGATAATGAGCAGTTCTTC,CASNPGGADNEQFF
TRBJ2-7,TRBD2,TRBV10-3,many,TGTGCCCCCCGGAGGTGGCGGGAGTGCGAGCAGTACTTC,CAPRRWRECEQYF
TRBJ2-3,NA,TRBV28,many,TGTGCCAGCAGTGGATGGACTAGCACAGATACGCAGTATTTT,CASSGWTSTDTQYF
TRBJ2-7,NA,TRBV7-8,few,TGTGCCAGTAGGGAGGTTTCCGACTACGAGCAGTACTTC,CASREVSDYEQYF
TRBJ2-7,TRBD1,TRBV11-3,NA,TGTGCCAGCAGCGGCCGGGACAGGGGAGGAGAGCAGTACTTC,CASSGRDRGGEQYF
TRBJ2-3,TRBD2,TRBV10-3,few,TGTGCCATCATTCCGCGGGAGACAGATACGCAGTATTTT,CAIIPRETDTQYF
TRBJ2-7,NA,TRBV4-2,many,TGTGCCAGCAGCCAAGATCAGGGGTGGCGCGAGCAGTACTTC,CASSQDQGWREQYF
TRBJ2-5,NA,TRBV11-2,many,TGTGCCAGCAGCTTAGATGCAGGGGATTGGGAGACCCAGTACTTC,CASSLDAGDWETQYF
TRBJ2-7,NA,TRBV5-4,NA,TGTGCCAGCAGCTTGGATCTTAGTTCCTTCTACGAGCAGTACTTC,CASSLDLSSFYEQYF
TRBJ2-5,NA,TRBV11-3,NA,TGTGCCAGCAGCTTTTCGACCAAAGGGACCCAGTACTTC,CASSFSTKGTQYF
TRBJ1-3,NA,TRBV12-3/TRBV12-4,few,TGTGCCAGCAGTTTCACGGGTGACCGCTTTGGAAACACCATATATTTT,CASSFTGDRFGNTIYF
TRBJ1-1,TRBD1,TRBV7-6,many,TGTGCCAGCAAGAGTTTAGGGACAGGGACGAACACTGAAGCTTTCTTT,CASKSLGTGTNTEAFF
TRBJ2-5,TRBD2,TRBV28,many,TGTGCCAGCAGTTTCCTTGCGGCTAGCGGGTTCCAAGAGACCCAGTACTTC,CASSFLAASGFQETQYF
TRBJ1-2,TRBD1,TRBV7-9,NA,TGTGCCAGCAGCTTAGAGGGGGCTAGTGACTATGGCTACACCTTC,CASSLEGASDYGYTF
TRBJ2-6,NA,TRBV12-3/TRBV12-4,many,TGTGCCAGCACCCCGAGGGGGGCCAACGTCCTGACTTTC,CASTPRGANVLTF
TRBJ2-1,NA,TRBV20-1,NA,TGCAGTGCTAGTCGCAGCGGTCGTTGGTTTGAGCAGTTCTTC,CSASRSGRWFEQFF
TRBJ1-1,NA,TRBV5-1,few,TGCGCCAGCAGCTTTTGGGTTCTCAGGAAGAACACTGAAGCTTTCTTT,CASSFWVLRKNTEAFF
TRBJ2-7,NA,TRBV5-1,NA,TGCGCCAGCAGCCTGTCGGACGGACTCTACGAGCAGTACTTC,CASSLSDGLYEQYF